The 17 T cell receptor beta chains given below trace back to one sample, sequenced in a study of blood T cells in healthy people across ages. A J-beta primer mix and a sample-barcoded 5' primer were used in a second PCR of roughly 6 to 11 cycles. Each CDR3 protein is one row after TCRdb ran MiXCR on the 5' RACE reads. The sample lists around 990,000 distinct CDR3 sequences, around two fifths seen once, with about an eighth in the top ten. Sequencing used blood. The receptors stem from a young man in good health.

Of note for this clonotype: This clone may be a read error of a much larger clone one base away. The J gene is TRBJ2-3, the V gene TRBV30, with D unclear. Trimming left V 0 bases short and J 8 bases short, with 9 bases between. The CDR3 has 12 residues. In germline, CDR1 is GTSNPN, CDR2 SVGIG (reference sequence). CDR3 sequence (DNA): TGTGCCTGGAGTGTACAGAGAGGTACGCAGTATTTT. Residues: CAWSVQRGTQYF.

This clonotype was seen only a few times. This chain joins TRBV14 and TRBJ1-4, with D unclear. V gave up 4 bases and J gave up 1 base, with 10 bases separating them. The germline V gene encodes CDR1 SGHDN and CDR2 FVKESK. The CDR3 loop spans 15 amino acids. CDR3 sequence: CASSRQSLTNEKLFF. In DNA, the CDR3 is TGTGCCAGCAGCCGCCAAAGTCTAACTAATGAAAAACTGTTTTTT.

This chain joins TRBV29-1 and TRBJ1-2; TRBD1 is a possible D gene (5 bases). This CDR3 comprises 12 residues. The ends were cut back, 2 bases at V and 2 bases at J, with 6 bases in the middle. Germline assignment: CDR1 SQVTM and CDR2 ANQGSEA. The DNA for the CDR3 is TGCAGCGTTGAAAAGGGGAACTATGGCTACACCTTC. Translated, it gives CSVEKGNYGYTF.

This clonotype was seen only a few times. V and J are TRBV5-1 and TRBJ1-2, with D unresolved. Germline CDR1 and CDR2: SGHRS and YFSETQ. Trimming left V 5 bases short and J 7 bases short, with 12 bases between. The CDR3 totals 12 residues. CDR3 coding DNA: TGCGCCAGCAGTCAAGATTTCGGTGGCTACACCTTC. Amino acid sequence: CASSQDFGGYTF.

In its sample, this clonotype was seen once. The chain links TRBV27 to TRBJ2-2, with D uncertain. The V gene's germline CDR1 is MNHEY and CDR2 SMNVEV (reference sequence). The CDR3 length is 16 residues. V lost 6 bases and J lost 4, with 18 bases in between. The CDR3 here is CASSFRAGLGTGELFF. The DNA of the CDR3 is TGTGCCAGCAGCTTCCGAGCCGGGCTTGGCACCGGGGAGCTGTTTTTT.

The chain couples TRBV18 to TRBJ1-5; 8 nucleotides agree with TRBD1. The V segment lost 3 bases and the J segment 6 bases; nucleotides outside the gene matches: 4. CDR3 length equals 14 residues. Germline V CDR1 and CDR2: KGHSH, LQKENI. The CDR3 nucleotides are TGTGCCAGCTCACCCGACAGGGGAACTCAGCCCCAGCATTTT. Translation: CASSPDRGTQPQHF.

The chain employs TRBV4-3 and TRBJ1-6, with D uncertain. Germline assignment: CDR1 LGHNA and CDR2 YSLEER. CDR3 length: 13 amino acids. The germline V and J ends were trimmed by 5 bases and 5 bases, with 7 bases remaining between them. CDR3 loop: CASSKQHNSPLHF. Here the CDR3 DNA reads TGCGCCAGCAGCAAACAGCATAATTCACCCCTCCACTTT.

This clonotype was observed many times. The chain joins TRBV10-3 to TRBJ2-5, with D possibly TRBD1 on 5 matching bases. CDR3 length: 14 residues. V lost 0 bases and J lost 3, with 8 bases in between. Per germline, CDR1 ENHRY and CDR2 SYGVKD. Written as DNA, the CDR3 is TGTGCCATCAGTGAGTCGAACAGGAAAGAGACCCAGTACTTC. This encodes CAISESNRKETQYF.

This clonotype was observed a few times. The chain has TRBV7-6 and TRBJ1-1; 7 bases match TRBD1. The ends lost 5 bases at V and 1 base at J; junction bases unmatched: 10. The CDR3 covers 16 residues. Germline values: CDR1 SGHVS, CDR2 FNYEAQ. CDR3 in DNA: TGTGCCAGCAGCATAAGACAGGGCCTTTCGAACACTGAAGCTTTCTTT. Protein sequence: CASSIRQGLSNTEAFF. Full variable domain (missing parts from reference TRBV7-6 and TRBJ1-1): GAGVSQSPRYKVTKRGQDVALRCDPISGHVSLYWYRQALGQGPEFLTYFNYEAQQDKSGLPNDRFSAERPEGSISTLTIQRTEQRDSAMYRCASSIRQGLSNTEAFFGQGTRLTVV.

The chain recombines TRBV27 with TRBJ2-3; tentatively, D is TRBD1 or TRBD2 (7 bases each). The V end lost 7 bases, the J end lost 1 base, and 12 bases lay between the germline ends. CDR1 is MNHEY, CDR2 SMNVEV, per germline (reference sequence). CDR3 length equals 14 residues. DNA for the CDR3: TGTGCCAGCATCCAGGGGGGGCGCACAGATACGCAGTATTTT. Protein sequence: CASIQGGRTDTQYF.

The chain recombines TRBV20-1 with TRBJ1-1; D not certain. CDR3 length: 13 residues. CDR1 is DFQATT, CDR2 SNEGSKA, per germline (reference sequence). The V gene lost 4 bases and the J gene lost 3 bases, with 12 bases spanning the gap. The CDR3 sequence: CSAIVIRDTEAFF. The CDR3 coding sequence is TGCAGTGCTATAGTAATCCGGGACACTGAAGCTTTCTTT.

V gene TRBV30 combines with J gene TRBJ2-3; D is undetermined. Trimming took off 2 bases at V and 4 bases at J, with 7 bases between the two ends. The CDR3 has 12 residues. The germline CDR1 and CDR2 sequences are GTSNPN and SVGIG (reference sequence). DNA of the CDR3: TGTGCCTGGAGTCGCGAGCCAGATACGCAGTATTTT. Translated: CAWSREPDTQYF.

The chain joins TRBV29-1 to TRBJ2-2; D unclear. The CDR3 is 12 residues long. The germline gives CDR1 SQVTM, CDR2 ANQGSEA. Trimming pared 4 bases from V and 3 bases from J, leaving 6 bases between. The CDR3 DNA follows: TGCAGCGTTGCCGGGCACACCGGGGAGCTGTTTTTT. Translated: CSVAGHTGELFF.

J is TRBJ2-1 and V is TRBV12-3 or TRBV12-4; 9 bases fit TRBD1. V gave up 3 bases and J gave up 15 bases; unmatched junction bases: 9. The CDR3 is 13 amino acids. The CDR3 reads CASSLTGGASAFF. CDR3 DNA: TGTGCCAGCAGTTTGACAGGGGGGGCTTCAGCGTTCTTC.

This clonotype came up a few times. This sequence joins TRBV20-1 and TRBJ2-3; TRBD2 aligns across 7 bases. CDR1 and CDR2 (germline): DFQATT, SNEGSKA (reference sequence). Trimming removed 6 bases from V and 0 bases from J; junction bases left unmatched: 9. CDR3 size: 15 residues. The CDR3 region is CSALGGSTSTDTQYF. In nucleotides, the CDR3 is TGCAGTGCCCTCGGGGGGAGTACTAGCACAGATACGCAGTATTTT.

This clonotype was counted only a few times. The chain combines TRBV6-6 with TRBJ1-2; possible D gene TRBD1, 6 bases. The V end was cut by 6 bases, the J end by 8 bases, with 16 bases between. Germline CDR1 MNHNY, CDR2 SVGAGI (reference sequence). This CDR3 contains 13 residues. This chain's CDR3 is CASSPTGGQGYTF. The DNA of the CDR3 is TGTGCCAGCAGCCCTACCGGGGGGCAGGGCTACACCTTC.

This sequence joins TRBV29-1 and TRBJ1-1, with 7 nucleotides matching TRBD1. The CDR3 extends over 13 amino acids. CDR1 SQVTM and CDR2 ANQGSEA come from the germline V gene. Trimming took 7 bases from V and 0 from J; bases not matched to a gene: 5. CDR3 in amino acids: CSGHRGLNTEAFF. In nucleotides, the CDR3 is TGCAGCGGGCACAGGGGCCTGAACACTGAAGCTTTCTTT.